These T cell receptor beta chains were read from a single sample in a study of T cells after yellow fever vaccination. Each CDR3 protein is one row after TCRdb ran MiXCR on the 5' RACE reads. This sample carries under 250,000 distinct CDR3 sequences, about 7.1% of them seen once, and the ten largest clones take over 0.65%. This material consisted of CD4+ T cells sorted from PBMCs, taken 15 days after the yellow fever booster vaccination. The receptors originated from a man aged 25 to 45 who received the YFV17D yellow fever vaccine. Both conserved end residues are part of each CDR3. The D gene is left open where the match is weak. Clone size is not always given. Where it is, it says once, few, many or a class for expanded clones.

>many|TRBV7-3|TRBJ2-3|TRBD1
CASSLSTGVNTQYF
TGTGCCAGCAGCTTGTCCACAGGGGTAAATACGCAGTATTTT
>few|TRBV29-1|TRBJ1-1|TRBD1
CSVGSWGQGAWNTEAFF
TGCAGCGTTGGTTCGTGGGGACAGGGGGCTTGGAACACTGAAGCTTTCTTT
>NA|TRBV7-2|TRBJ2-7|NA
CASSLGGTQAYEQYF
TGTGCCAGCAGCTTAGGGGGGACGCAGGCGTACGAGCAGTACTTC
>many|TRBV12-3/TRBV12-4|TRBJ2-3|NA
CASGFLLAGTQYF
TGTGCCAGCGGGTTCCTTCTGGCCGGTACGCAGTATTTT
>many|TRBV7-3|TRBJ2-1|NA
CASSLQQGYSEQFF
TGTGCCAGCAGCTTACAACAGGGTTACAGTGAGCAGTTCTTC
>many|TRBV12-3/TRBV12-4|TRBJ2-7|TRBD1
CASSLAGTGRSYEQYF
TGTGCCAGCAGTTTAGCCGGGACAGGGCGCTCCTACGAGCAGTACTTC
>many|TRBV5-1|TRBJ2-1|TRBD2
CASSSLAGVEQFF
TGCGCCAGCAGCTCACTAGCGGGAGTAGAGCAGTTCTTC
>NA|TRBV7-2|TRBJ2-5|NA
CARSLGGLSSETQYF
TGTGCCAGAAGCTTAGGCGGACTCTCGTCGGAGACCCAGTACTTC
>many|TRBV20-1|TRBJ1-1|TRBD1
CSARSHRGSTEAFF
TGCAGTGCTAGATCGCACAGGGGGAGCACTGAAGCTTTCTTT
>many|TRBV5-8|TRBJ2-3|TRBD1
CASSFLGQGGADTQYF
TGTGCCAGCAGCTTTCTCGGACAGGGGGGAGCAGATACGCAGTATTTT
>few|TRBV5-5|TRBJ2-1|TRBD1
CASSGAGQDFEQFF
TGTGCCAGCAGCGGGGCCGGACAGGATTTTGAGCAGTTCTTC
>many|TRBV4-3|TRBJ2-7|NA
CASSQDRREPSYEQYF
TGCGCCAGCAGCCAAGATCGGAGGGAGCCTTCCTACGAGCAGTACTTC
>few|TRBV12-3/TRBV12-4|TRBJ2-1|NA
CASSSPGLNNEQFF
TGTGCCAGCAGTTCTCCGGGACTGAACAATGAGCAGTTCTTC
>few|TRBV11-2|TRBJ2-3|NA
CASSLMGGPTDTQYF
TGTGCCAGCAGTCTTATGGGTGGGCCCACAGATACGCAGTATTTT
>NA|TRBV5-1|TRBJ2-7|NA
CASRSRGGLYEQYF
TGCGCCAGCAGGTCAAGGGGGGGGCTCTACGAGCAGTACTTC
>many|TRBV20-1|TRBJ2-7|TRBD1
CSASPAGGRYEQYF
TGCAGTGCGAGCCCAGCAGGGGGCCGATACGAGCAGTACTTC
>NA|TRBV6-1|TRBJ2-7|NA
CASSESMGELYF
TGTGCCAGCAGTGAAAGTATGGGCGAGCTGTACTTC
>NA|TRBV7-2|TRBJ2-5|TRBD2
CASSSSGRAAETQYF
TGTGCCAGCAGCTCTAGCGGGAGGGCCGCAGAGACCCAGTACTTC
>NA|TRBV12-3/TRBV12-4|TRBJ1-1|NA
CASSRGATEAFF
TGTGCCAGCAGTAGGGGGGCTACTGAAGCTTTCTTT
>few|TRBV7-9|TRBJ2-1|TRBD1
CASSKGQGGRDGEQFF
TGTGCCAGCAGCAAGGGACAGGGGGGAAGAGATGGTGAGCAGTTCTTC
>NA|TRBV6-1|TRBJ2-1|TRBD2
CASRRGTSNNEQFF
TGTGCCAGCAGGAGGGGGACTAGCAACAATGAGCAGTTCTTC
>many|TRBV11-2|TRBJ2-2|TRBD2
CASSLVRQGLAGANTGELFF
TGTGCCAGCAGCTTAGTACGACAGGGTCTAGCGGGAGCGAACACCGGGGAGCTGTTTTTT
>few|TRBV20-1|TRBJ2-5|NA
CSAIRTAQETQYF
TGCAGTGCTATTCGGACAGCTCAAGAGACCCAGTACTTC
>NA|TRBV5-1|TRBJ2-7|NA
CASSLAGEIEQYF
TGCGCCAGCAGCTTGGCGGGGGAAATCGAGCAGTACTTC
>many|TRBV29-1|TRBJ1-5|NA
CSVQVADQPQHF
TGCAGCGTACAGGTCGCCGATCAGCCCCAGCATTTT
>few|TRBV7-2|TRBJ2-5|TRBD1
CASNLQGSLAKYF
TGTGCCAGCAACCTACAGGGGTCCCTAGCCAAGTACTTC